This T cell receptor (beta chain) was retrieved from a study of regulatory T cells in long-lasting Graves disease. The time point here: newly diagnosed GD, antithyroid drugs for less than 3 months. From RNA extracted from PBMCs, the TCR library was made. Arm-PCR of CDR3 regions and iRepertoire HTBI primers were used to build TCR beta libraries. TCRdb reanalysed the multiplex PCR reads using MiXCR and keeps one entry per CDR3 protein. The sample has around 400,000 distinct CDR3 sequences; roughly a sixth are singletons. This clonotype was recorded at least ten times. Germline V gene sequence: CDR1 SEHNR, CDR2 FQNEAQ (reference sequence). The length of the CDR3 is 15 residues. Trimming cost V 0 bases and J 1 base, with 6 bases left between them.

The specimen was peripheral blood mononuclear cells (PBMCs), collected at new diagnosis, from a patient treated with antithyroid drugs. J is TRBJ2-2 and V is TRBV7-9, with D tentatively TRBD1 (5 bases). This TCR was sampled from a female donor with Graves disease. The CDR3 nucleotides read TGTGCCAGCAGCTTAGCTACAGGGAACACCGGGGAGCTGTTTTTT. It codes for CASSLATGNTGELFF.